This T cell receptor (beta chain) was obtained from a study of cytomegalovirus exposure and HLA in healthy donors. Regarding the study as a whole: The classifier reportedly diagnosed cytomegalovirus status with high specificity and sensitivity.

Amplification used 60 Vbeta primers and 13 Jbeta primers. The data were produced by immunoSEQ multiplex PCR, yet TCRdb's version contains in-frame clones alone and is incomplete. The sample has approximately 300,000 clones, around 80% seen once. About this clone: Antigen specificity is unknown.

From germline, CDR1 is MNHEY and CDR2 SMNVEV (reference sequence). Trimming removed 6 bases from V and 7 bases from J, with 12 bases in between. This CDR3 has 12 residues. The V and J genes are TRBV27 and TRBJ1-1, with D tentatively TRBD1 (5 bases). The sequence was collected from a girl aged 2-10 years in good health and CMV-seronegative. What was sequenced was PBMCs. CDR3 sequence (DNA): TGTGCCAGCAGGGTGGGGGGGGGTGAAGCTTTCTTT. Protein product: CASRVGGGEAFF.